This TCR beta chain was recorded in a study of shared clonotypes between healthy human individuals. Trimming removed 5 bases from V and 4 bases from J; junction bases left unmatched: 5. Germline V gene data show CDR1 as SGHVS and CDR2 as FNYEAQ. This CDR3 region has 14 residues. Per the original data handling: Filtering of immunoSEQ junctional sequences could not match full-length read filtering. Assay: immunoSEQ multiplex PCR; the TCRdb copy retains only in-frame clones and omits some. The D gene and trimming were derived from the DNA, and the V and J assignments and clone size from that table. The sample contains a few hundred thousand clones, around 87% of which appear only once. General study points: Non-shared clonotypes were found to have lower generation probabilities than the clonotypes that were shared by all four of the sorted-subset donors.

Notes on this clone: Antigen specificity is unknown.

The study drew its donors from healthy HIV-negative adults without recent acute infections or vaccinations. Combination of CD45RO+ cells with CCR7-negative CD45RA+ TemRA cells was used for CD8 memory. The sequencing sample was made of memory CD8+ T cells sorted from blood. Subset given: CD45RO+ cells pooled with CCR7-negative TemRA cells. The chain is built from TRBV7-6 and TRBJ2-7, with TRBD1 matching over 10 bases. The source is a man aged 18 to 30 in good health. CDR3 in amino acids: CASSLGTGAYEQYF. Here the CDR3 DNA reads TGTGCCAGCAGCCTCGGGACAGGGGCGTACGAGCAGTACTTC.